This paragraph covers one T cell receptor beta chain sequence. Its antigen is currently not known. No much larger clone exists at a distance of one base, and base qualities are not known. These data belong to a study of blood T cell repertoires in COVID-19 (TCRdb year 2020). Regarding the research as a whole: Samples from collaborators originated in the United States, Italy and Spain and spanned both the acute and convalescent phases of COVID-19. The sample metadata nearly always contained a de-identified subject ID, COVID-19 status, age in years and sex. HLA class I and class II types, where available, came from metadata supplied by the sample provider rather than from assay-based typing. Deeply sampled blood TCRbeta repertoires from subjects exposed to, actively infected with, or recovered from COVID-19 were included in the dataset. The samples were drawn from two sources: the first 160 participants of the ongoing ImmuneRACE study, and 1,200 or so subjects contributed by 6 global collaborators. The repertoires were released in a freely available public database intended as a resource for research on the immune response to SARS-CoV-2. The prospective study material was composed of cDNA or gDNA derived from T cells, B-cell-depleted T cells, or PBMCs. Results and caveats for the whole study, not just this receptor: Clinical and demographic metadata were provided uncurated, with the amount varying by source and participant.

TCRbeta CDR3 regions were amplified from genomic DNA by means of the immunoSEQ Assay, a bias-controlled multiplex PCR. Per the source publication's procedure: The number of nucleated cells in each sample was estimated by amplification of reference gene primers within the assay. To quantify the absolute abundance of each unique TCRbeta CDR3 rearrangement, sequence reads were collapsed and filtered. Productive Simpson clonality was computed per sample as the square root of Simpson's diversity index over productive rearrangements. TCRdb provides this immuneACCESS table in a form limited to in-frame rearrangements. Some clones are lacking; in checked studies, under half of them reflect an unresolved V gene, and why the rest are absent is not known. D and trimming were read from the DNA, whereas the V and J calls and clone size are those reported in that table. Across this sample there are 250,000 to 300,000 clones, with about 87% seen only once. The ten most abundant clones make up roughly 5.9% of the sample.

One collaborating source in Seattle enrolled patients while the patients were actively infected and followed the patients over time throughout the course of disease. Whole blood was collected in K2EDTA tubes by collaborating institutions according to the institutions' own protocols. For TCRbeta analysis, collaborators shipped samples as frozen whole blood, isolated PBMCs, or DNA extracted from either of those sample types. CDR3 length: 18 amino acids, cysteine to phenylalanine. The only DNA kept is the CDR3, 54 bases in frame from the first base. Trimming accounts for 4 bases at V and 4 bases at J, while the number of junction bases matched to no gene is 13. Taken from the germline V gene, the CDR1 and CDR2 loops are SQVTM and ANQGSEA.

This chain joins TRBV29-1 to TRBJ2-2; 12 nucleotides in the junction match TRBD1. This TCR derives from a woman in her forties or fifties with COVID-19, enrolled during active disease. The sample taken for sequencing was peripheral blood. CDR3 sequence: CSVGKRDRGRGTTGELFF. The bases are TGCAGCGTTGGGAAGAGGGACAGGGGGCGCGGGACCACCGGGGAGCTGTTTTTT.